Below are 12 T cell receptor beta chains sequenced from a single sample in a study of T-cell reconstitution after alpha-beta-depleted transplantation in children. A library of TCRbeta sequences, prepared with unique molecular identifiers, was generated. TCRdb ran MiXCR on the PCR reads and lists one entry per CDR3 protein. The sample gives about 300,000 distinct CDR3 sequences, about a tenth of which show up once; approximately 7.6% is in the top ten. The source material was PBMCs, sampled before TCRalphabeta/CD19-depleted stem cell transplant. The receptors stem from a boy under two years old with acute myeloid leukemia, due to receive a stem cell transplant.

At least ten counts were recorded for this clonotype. The CDR3, as DNA: TGTGCCAGCAGTCCCCGGAGAGAGTCTGAAGCTTTCTTT. Its protein is CASSPRRESEAFF. This chain uses TRBV12-3 or TRBV12-4 with TRBJ1-1, with D hard to call. Trimming left V 5 bases short and J 6 bases short, with 13 bases between. This CDR3 is 13 amino acids long.

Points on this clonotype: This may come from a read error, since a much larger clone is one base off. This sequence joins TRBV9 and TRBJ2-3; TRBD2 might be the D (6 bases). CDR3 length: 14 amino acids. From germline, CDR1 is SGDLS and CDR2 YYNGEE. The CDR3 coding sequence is TGTGCCACCAGCGTCCAGCGACTAGCAGATACGCAGTATTTT. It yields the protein CATSVQRLADTQYF. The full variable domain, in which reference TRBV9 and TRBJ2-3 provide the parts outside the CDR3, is DSGVTQTPKHLITATGQRVTLRCSPRSGDLSVYWYQQSLDQGLQFLIQYYNGEERAKGNILERFSAQQFPDLHSELNLSSLELGDSALYFCATSVQRLADTQYFGPGTRLTVL.

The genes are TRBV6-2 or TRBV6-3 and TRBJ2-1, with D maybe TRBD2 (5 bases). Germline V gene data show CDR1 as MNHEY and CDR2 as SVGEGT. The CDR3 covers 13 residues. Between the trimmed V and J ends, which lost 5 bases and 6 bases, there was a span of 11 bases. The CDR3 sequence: CASSLDSVNEQFF. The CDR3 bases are TGTGCCAGCAGTCTGGACTCGGTCAATGAGCAGTTCTTC.

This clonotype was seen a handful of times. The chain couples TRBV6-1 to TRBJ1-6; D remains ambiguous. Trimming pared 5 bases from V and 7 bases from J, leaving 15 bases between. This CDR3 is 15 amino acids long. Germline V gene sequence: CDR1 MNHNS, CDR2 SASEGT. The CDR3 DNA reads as TGTGCCAGCAGTCTCGGTTTCGGGCGGAATTCACCCCTCCACTTT. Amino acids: CASSLGFGRNSPLHF.

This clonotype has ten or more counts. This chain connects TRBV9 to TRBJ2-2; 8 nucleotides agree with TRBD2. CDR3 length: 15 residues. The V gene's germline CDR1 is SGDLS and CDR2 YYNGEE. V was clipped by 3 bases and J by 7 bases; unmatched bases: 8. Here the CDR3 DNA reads TGTGCCAGCAGCGCTACTAGCGGCCCGGGCGGGGAGCTGTTTTTT. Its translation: CASSATSGPGGELFF.

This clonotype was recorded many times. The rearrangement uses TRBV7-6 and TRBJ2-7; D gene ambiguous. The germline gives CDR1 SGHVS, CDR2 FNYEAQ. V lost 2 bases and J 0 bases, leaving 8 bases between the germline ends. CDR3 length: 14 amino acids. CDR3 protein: CASSLFRSSYEQYF. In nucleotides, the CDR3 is TGTGCCAGCAGCTTATTCAGAAGCTCCTACGAGCAGTACTTC.

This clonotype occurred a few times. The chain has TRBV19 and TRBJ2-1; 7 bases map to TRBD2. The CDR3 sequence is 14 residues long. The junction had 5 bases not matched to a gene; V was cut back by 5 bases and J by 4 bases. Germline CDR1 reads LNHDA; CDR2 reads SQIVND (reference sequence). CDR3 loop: CASSREVSYNEQFF. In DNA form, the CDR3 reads TGTGCCAGTAGTCGGGAGGTGTCTTACAATGAGCAGTTCTTC. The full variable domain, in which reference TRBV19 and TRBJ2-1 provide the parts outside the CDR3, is DGGITQSPKYLFRKEGQNVTLSCEQNLNHDAMYWYRQDPGQGLRLIYYSQIVNDFQKGDIAEGYSVSREKKESFPLTVTSAQKNPTAFYLCASSREVSYNEQFFGPGTRLTVL.

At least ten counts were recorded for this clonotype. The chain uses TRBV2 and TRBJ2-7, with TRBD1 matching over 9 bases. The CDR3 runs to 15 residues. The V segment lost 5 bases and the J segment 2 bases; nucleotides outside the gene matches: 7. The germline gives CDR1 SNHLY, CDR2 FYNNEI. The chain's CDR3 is CASSTTGTGPYEQYF. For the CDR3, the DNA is TGTGCCAGCAGTACCACCGGGACAGGGCCCTACGAGCAGTACTTC.

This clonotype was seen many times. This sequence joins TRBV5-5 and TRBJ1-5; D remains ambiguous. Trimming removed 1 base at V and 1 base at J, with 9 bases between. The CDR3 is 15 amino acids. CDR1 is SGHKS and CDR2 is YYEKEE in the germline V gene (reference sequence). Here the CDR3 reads CASSLSHVSNQPQHF. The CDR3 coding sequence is TGTGCCAGCAGCTTGAGCCACGTCAGCAATCAGCCCCAGCATTTT.

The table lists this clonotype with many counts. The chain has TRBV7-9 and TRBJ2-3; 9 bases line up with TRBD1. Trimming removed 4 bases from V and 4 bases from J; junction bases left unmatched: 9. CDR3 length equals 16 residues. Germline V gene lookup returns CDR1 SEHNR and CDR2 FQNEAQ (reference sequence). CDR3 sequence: CASSYGQGNGADTQYF. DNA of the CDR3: TGTGCCAGCAGCTATGGACAGGGGAATGGGGCAGATACGCAGTATTTT.

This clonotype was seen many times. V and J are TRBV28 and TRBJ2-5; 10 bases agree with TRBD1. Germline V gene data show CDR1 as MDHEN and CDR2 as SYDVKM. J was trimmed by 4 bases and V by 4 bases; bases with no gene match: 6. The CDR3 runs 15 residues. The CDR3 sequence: CASSSWDRGVETQYF. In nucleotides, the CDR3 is TGTGCCAGCAGTTCCTGGGACAGGGGCGTAGAGACCCAGTACTTC.

The CDR3 DNA follows: TGTGCCAGCAGTACAGGGGACCGGTATGGCTACACCTTC. This codes for CASSTGDRYGYTF. The rearrangement joins TRBV28 to TRBJ1-2; 7 bases are a match to TRBD1. The germline V gene encodes CDR1 MDHEN and CDR2 SYDVKM. Trimming cost V 5 bases and J 5 bases; bases outside gene matches: 5. The length of the CDR3 is 13 residues.